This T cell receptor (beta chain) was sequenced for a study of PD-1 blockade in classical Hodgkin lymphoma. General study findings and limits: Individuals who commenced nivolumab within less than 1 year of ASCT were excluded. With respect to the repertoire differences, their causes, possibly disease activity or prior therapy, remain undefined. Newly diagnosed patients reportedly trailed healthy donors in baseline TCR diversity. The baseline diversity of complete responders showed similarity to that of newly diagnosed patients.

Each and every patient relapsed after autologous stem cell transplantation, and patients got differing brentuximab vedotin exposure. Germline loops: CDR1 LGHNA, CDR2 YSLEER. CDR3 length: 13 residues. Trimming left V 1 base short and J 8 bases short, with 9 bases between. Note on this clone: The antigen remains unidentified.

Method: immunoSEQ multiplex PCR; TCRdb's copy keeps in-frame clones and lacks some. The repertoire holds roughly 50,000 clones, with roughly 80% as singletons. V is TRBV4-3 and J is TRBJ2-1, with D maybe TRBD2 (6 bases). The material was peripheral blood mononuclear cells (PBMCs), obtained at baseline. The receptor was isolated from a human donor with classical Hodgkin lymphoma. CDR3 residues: CASSQGAGYEQFF. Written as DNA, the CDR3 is TGCGCCAGCAGCCAAGGAGCGGGCTATGAGCAGTTCTTC.